The 21 T cell receptor beta chains listed next were all sequenced from one sample in a study of human T cells and chemical hapten exposure. TCRdb called the RACE reads again in MiXCR, with one record for every CDR3 protein. This sample carries under 200,000 distinct CDR3 sequences, nearly 30% of them seen once, and the ten largest clones take just under 3%. Stated time point: pre-sensitization, week 0. Treatment described: therapeutic diphenylcyclopropenone sensitization with weekly scalp DPC. The material was whole blood, obtained in connection with sensitization to the hapten diphenylcyclopropenone (DPC). Every receptor here comes from a woman aged 30 to 39 with alopecia areata. Some clones in this sample may be carry-over from other donors' samples.

This chain joins TRBV5-1 and TRBJ2-7; 9 bases are shared with TRBD1. V lost 3 bases and J lost 6; bases outside the gene matches: 7. The CDR3 totals 14 residues. Germline CDR1 and CDR2: SGHRS and YFSETQ. CDR3 loop: CASSSGTGPGEQYF. For the CDR3, the DNA is TGCGCCAGCAGCTCGGGGACAGGGCCGGGCGAGCAGTACTTC. Complete variable domain (other parts from reference TRBV5-1 and TRBJ2-7): KAGVTQTPRYLIKTRGQQVTLSCSPISGHRSVSWYQQTPGQGLQFLFEYFSETQRNKGNFPGRFSGRQFSNSRSEMNVSTLELGDSALYLCASSSGTGPGEQYFGPGTRLTVT.

V and J are TRBV6-6 and TRBJ1-4; D is unresolved. V lost 5 bases to trimming and J lost 15 bases, with 16 bases between them. This CDR3 spans 12 amino acids. The germline V gene has CDR1 MNHNY and CDR2 SVGAGI (reference sequence). The CDR3 reads CASSATGPPMFF. The CDR3 DNA reads TGTGCCAGCAGTGCTACCGGGCCCCCGATGTTTTTT.

The gene calls are TRBV6-2 or TRBV6-3 and TRBJ2-3; D is perhaps TRBD2 (7 bases). Trimming cost V 10 bases and J 2 bases, with 22 bases left between them. The V gene's germline CDR1 is MNHEY and CDR2 SVGEGT. The CDR3 loop spans 16 amino acids. This CDR3 is CATREAGAIPTDTQYF. CDR3 in DNA: TGTGCCACCAGGGAGGCGGGGGCGATCCCCACAGATACGCAGTATTTT.

V usage is TRBV29-1 and J usage is TRBJ1-5; 7 bases are shared with TRBD1. Germline V gives CDR1 SQVTM, CDR2 ANQGSEA. The CDR3 is 13 residues long. J was trimmed by 4 bases and V by 5 bases; bases with no gene match: 5. DNA of the CDR3: TGCAGCGTTCGACAGGGAGAAAATCAGCCCCAGCATTTT. It is translated as CSVRQGENQPQHF.

The gene calls are TRBV28 and TRBJ2-1; 9 positions agree with TRBD2. Germline V gene lookup returns CDR1 MDHEN and CDR2 SYDVKM. There are 16 residues in the CDR3. V trimming: 4 bases; J trimming: 1 base; junction bases outside the gene matches: 5. CDR3 protein: CASSSSAGGSYNEQFF. CDR3 nucleotides: TGTGCCAGCAGTTCTTCAGCGGGGGGTTCCTACAATGAGCAGTTCTTC.

DNA of the CDR3: TGTGCCAGCAGTTCTTATCTTCAAGAGACCCAGTACTTC. As protein: CASSSYLQETQYF. V and J are TRBV6-2 or TRBV6-3 and TRBJ2-5, with D unclear. V lost 4 bases and J 2 bases, leaving 8 bases between the germline ends. The CDR3 consists of 13 residues. Germline CDR1 MNHEY, CDR2 SVGEGT.

In DNA, the CDR3 is TGTGCCATCAGTGATCATGGAGCGGGGCACACTGAAGCTTTCTTT. Encoded protein: CAISDHGAGHTEAFF. This chain connects TRBV10-3 to TRBJ1-1; the D gene is possibly TRBD1 (5 bases). V lost 3 bases and J lost 3, with 14 bases in between. CDR3 length: 15 residues. Germline CDR1 is ENHRY and CDR2 is SYGVKD.

This clonotype came up a few times. The rearrangement uses TRBV2 and TRBJ1-1; no reliable D call. CDR3 length: 11 residues. Germline assignment: CDR1 SNHLY and CDR2 FYNNEI. V was clipped by 3 bases and J by 11 bases, with 10 bases between them. The CDR3 is CASSETQGAFF. CDR3 nucleotides: TGTGCCAGCAGTGAGACCCAAGGGGCTTTCTTT.

The chain carries TRBV3-1 and TRBJ1-2; 8 bases are a match to TRBD1. With V trimmed by 1 base and J by 8 bases, 12 bases remained unmatched. Germline assignment: CDR1 LGHDT and CDR2 YNNKEL (reference sequence). CDR3 size: 16 residues. The chain's CDR3 is CASSQVPGGYIEGYTF. The CDR3 DNA reads as TGTGCCAGCAGCCAAGTCCCAGGGGGCTACATCGAAGGCTACACCTTC. The entire variable domain, with the rest obtained from reference TRBV3-1 and TRBJ1-2, is as follows: DTAVSQTPKYLVTQMGNDKSIKCEQNLGHDTMYWYKQDSKKFLKIMFSYNNKELIINETVPNRFSPKSPDKAHLNLHINSLELGDSAVYFCASSQVPGGYIEGYTFGSGTRLTVV.

This clonotype was counted a few times. The V call is TRBV7-2, the J call TRBJ2-1; the D gene is possibly TRBD2 (6 bases). CDR1 SGHTA and CDR2 FQGNSA come from the germline V gene. V was shortened by 0 bases and J by 2 bases, with 11 bases between the two germline ends. The CDR3 extends over 16 amino acids. The CDR3 DNA follows: TGTGCCAGCAGCTTAGCCCTAGCGACTCCCTACAATGAGCAGTTCTTC. Amino acid sequence: CASSLALATPYNEQFF.

This chain links TRBV4-2 with TRBJ2-7, with D perhaps matching TRBD2 (7 bases). The CDR3 has 16 residues. Deletions cut 3 bases from V and 5 bases from J, with 20 bases between. Germline values: CDR1 LGHNA, CDR2 YNFKEQ. CDR3: CASSQADEGGSHEQYF. The CDR3 coding sequence is TGTGCCAGCAGCCAGGCCGATGAGGGGGGGTCCCACGAGCAGTACTTC.

The V gene is TRBV7-9, the J gene TRBJ2-7; D is uncertain. The CDR3 runs to 13 residues. Trimming cost V 5 bases and J 0 bases, with 8 bases left between them. Germline values: CDR1 SEHNR, CDR2 FQNEAQ (reference sequence). The CDR3, as DNA: TGTGCCAGCAGCCCATGGACCTCCTACGAGCAGTACTTC. Translating it yields CASSPWTSYEQYF.

CDR3 nucleotides: TGTGCCAGCAGTGAAGAAGGACTAGGAAATTCACCCCTCCACTTT. Its protein product is CASSEEGLGNSPLHF. V and J are TRBV2 and TRBJ1-6; D is ambiguous. CDR3 length: 15 amino acids. Germline V CDR1 and CDR2: SNHLY, FYNNEI. Trimming took 1 base from V and 7 from J, leaving 11 bases between them.

In its sample, this clonotype was seen a few times. The chain carries TRBV4-1 and TRBJ2-1, with TRBD2 matching 7 bases. The junction had 12 bases not matched to a gene; V was cut back by 1 base and J by 9 bases. There are 16 residues in the CDR3. The germline V gene encodes CDR1 MGHRA and CDR2 YSYEKL. This chain's CDR3 is CASSQVWREKFGEQFF. CDR3 nucleotides: TGCGCCAGCAGCCAAGTTTGGCGGGAGAAATTTGGTGAGCAGTTCTTC.

This clonotype was picked up many times. The chain links TRBV3-1 to TRBJ2-3, with TRBD2 matching over 7 bases. Trimming cost V 0 bases and J 5 bases; bases outside gene matches: 11. The CDR3 spans 17 residues. Germline-derived CDR1 and CDR2 are LGHDT and YNNKEL (reference sequence). CDR3 nucleotide sequence: TGTGCCAGCAGCCAAGATTTCGGCGGGAGAGCGGGAGATACGCAGTATTTT. This translates into CASSQDFGGRAGDTQYF.

V and J are TRBV12-3 or TRBV12-4 and TRBJ1-4, with D unresolved. The V and J ends lost 7 bases and 3 bases respectively, with 15 bases between them. There are 15 residues in the CDR3. CDR3 coding DNA: TGTGCCAGCACTACTCCGACGAGGGCTAATGAAAAACTGTTTTTT. As protein: CASTTPTRANEKLFF.

In this sample, this clonotype turned up a few times. This chain connects TRBV7-2 to TRBJ2-7; D not resolved. The CDR3 extends over 13 amino acids. The V and J ends lost 3 bases and 9 bases respectively, with 15 bases between them. Germline V gives CDR1 SGHTA, CDR2 FQGNSA. The CDR3 DNA is TGTGCCAGCAGCTTCGAGCTTCCTAAGCTGCAGTACTTC. It encodes CASSFELPKLQYF.

This clonotype has at least ten counts. This chain connects TRBV6-5 to TRBJ2-3, with D hard to call. Germline values: CDR1 MNHEY, CDR2 SVGAGI. V was trimmed by 6 bases and J by 3 bases, leaving 16 bases between them. The CDR3 contains 15 residues. This chain's CDR3 is CASRSTRTATDTQYF. The CDR3 coding sequence is TGTGCCAGCAGATCAACTCGGACCGCAACAGATACGCAGTATTTT.

The rearrangement joins TRBV7-7 to TRBJ2-5; D uncertain. Trimming stripped 1 base from V and 5 bases from J, with 8 bases between. The length of the CDR3 is 13 residues. Germline V lookup: CDR1 SSHAT, CDR2 FNYEAQ (reference sequence). The CDR3 sequence: CASSLDGPETQYF. The CDR3 DNA follows: TGTGCCAGCAGCTTAGATGGCCCGGAGACCCAGTACTTC.

The gene calls are TRBV6-2 or TRBV6-3 and TRBJ1-1; TRBD1 might be the D (5 bases). This CDR3 has 14 residues. Looked up from germline, CDR1 is MNHEY and CDR2 is SVGEGT. V lost 7 bases and J 0 bases, leaving 12 bases between the germline ends. CDR3 protein: CASTLRGLNTEAFF. CDR3 DNA sequence: TGTGCCAGCACCCTCCGGGGCTTGAACACTGAAGCTTTCTTT.

There are a few counts of this clonotype. The J gene is TRBJ2-1, the V gene TRBV7-9; 11 positions agree with TRBD2. Per germline, CDR1 SEHNR and CDR2 FQNEAQ (reference sequence). V shed 4 bases, J shed 4 bases, and the junction held 6 bases outside the gene matches. The CDR3 is 16 amino acids. The CDR3 spells CASSSLAGAQYNEQFF. The CDR3 DNA reads as TGTGCCAGCAGCTCACTAGCGGGGGCCCAATACAATGAGCAGTTCTTC. Using reference TRBV7-9 and TRBJ2-1 for the parts outside the CDR3, the full variable domain is DTGVSQNPRHKITKRGQNVTFRCDPISEHNRLYWYRQTLGQGPEFLTYFQNEAQLEKSRLLSDRFSAERPKGSFSTLEIQRTEQGDSAMYLCASSSLAGAQYNEQFFGPGTRLTVL.